This T cell receptor beta chain came from a study of shared clonotypes between healthy human individuals. In the study overall: CD8 memory received one plate per donor, CD8 naive two, CD4 memory three and CD4 naive three.

Sequenced by immunoSEQ multiplex PCR; TCRdb stores in-frame clones only, minus some. The sample contains about a million clones, roughly 80% of which appear only once. A single count supports this clone. Splitting the CD4+ cells yielded a CD45RA+ naive subset and a CD45RA-negative memory subset. Germline V CDR1 and CDR2: SGHTA, FQGNSA. Trimming took 1 base from V and 6 from J, leaving 11 bases between them. This CDR3 comprises 14 residues. The J gene is TRBJ2-3, the V gene TRBV7-2, with D perhaps given as TRBD1 or TRBD2 (5 bases each). The receptor was derived from a man younger than 35 in good health. Some clones in this sample may be carry-over from other donors' samples. Sequencing input: memory CD4+ T cells from PBMCs. Regarding subset: CD45RA-negative fraction. In nucleotides, the CDR3 is TGTGCCAGCAGCTTAGAGACGGGGACGGATACGCAGTATTTT. Its protein product is CASSLETGTDTQYF. The full variable domain, with the rest looked up from reference TRBV7-2 and TRBJ2-3, is GAGVSQSPSNKVTEKGKDVELRCDPISGHTALYWYRQSLGQGLEFLIYFQGNSAPDKSGLPSDRFSAERTGGSVSTLTIQRTQQEDSAVYLCASSLETGTDTQYFGPGTRLTVL.